The rows below give T cell receptor beta chains drawn from one sample of a study of T cell changes during pregnancy in multiple sclerosis. Only in-frame clones appear in the TCRdb table, and some are missing; sequencing was by immunoSEQ multiplex PCR. The data contain 40,000 to 55,000 clones, approximately 92% of them seen just once; the ten biggest clones take up roughly 0.81%. Sample: CD4+ T cells from peripheral blood mononuclear cells, taken in the third trimester of pregnancy. The receptor source for this set is a female donor with multiple sclerosis, enrolled in a pregnancy study. CDR3s include the opening cysteine and the closing phenylalanine or tryptophan. The D gene is left open where the match is weak. Some rows mark clone size as missing; the rest say once, few, many or name a class of expanded clone.

clone size,V gene,J gene,D gene,CDR3 protein,CDR3 DNA
once,TRBV11-3,TRBJ2-5,NA,CASSPPWGPQETQYF,TGTGCCAGCAGCCCCCCATGGGGCCCCCAAGAGACCCAGTACTTC
NA,TRBV18,TRBJ1-2,NA,CASSPADLTIGYTF,TGTGCCAGCTCACCGGCAGATTTAACTATTGGCTACACCTTC
NA,TRBV7-2,TRBJ2-7,NA,CASSLGAAWNEQYF,TGTGCCAGCAGCTTAGGGGCAGCTTGGAACGAGCAGTACTTC
NA,TRBV11-1,TRBJ1-2,NA,CASSLDGRGANGYTF,TGTGCCAGCAGCCTAGATGGGCGGGGAGCGAACGGCTACACCTTC
NA,TRBV15,TRBJ1-1,TRBD1,CATSLWTGMFTEAFF,TGTGCCACCAGCCTTTGGACAGGGATGTTCACTGAAGCTTTCTTT
NA,TRBV7-9,TRBJ2-1,TRBD2,CASSLAQGASGANNEQFF,TGTGCCAGCAGCTTAGCGCAAGGGGCTAGCGGAGCGAACAATGAGCAGTTCTTC
NA,TRBV10-3,TRBJ2-7,NA,CAINKLGLQDYEQYF,TGTGCCATCAATAAGTTGGGTTTACAGGACTACGAGCAGTACTTC
once,TRBV19,TRBJ1-2,TRBD1,CASSMTGTGSPGLTGYTF,TGTGCCAGTAGTATGACCGGGACAGGGTCCCCTGGCCTCACTGGCTACACCTTC
NA,TRBV6-1,TRBJ1-1,NA,CASSELWRAVEAFF,TGTGCCAGCAGTGAACTGTGGAGGGCCGTCGAAGCTTTCTTT
NA,TRBV2,TRBJ1-1,NA,CASTRAGQNTEAFF,TGTGCCAGCACCCGAGCGGGACAGAACACTGAAGCTTTCTTT